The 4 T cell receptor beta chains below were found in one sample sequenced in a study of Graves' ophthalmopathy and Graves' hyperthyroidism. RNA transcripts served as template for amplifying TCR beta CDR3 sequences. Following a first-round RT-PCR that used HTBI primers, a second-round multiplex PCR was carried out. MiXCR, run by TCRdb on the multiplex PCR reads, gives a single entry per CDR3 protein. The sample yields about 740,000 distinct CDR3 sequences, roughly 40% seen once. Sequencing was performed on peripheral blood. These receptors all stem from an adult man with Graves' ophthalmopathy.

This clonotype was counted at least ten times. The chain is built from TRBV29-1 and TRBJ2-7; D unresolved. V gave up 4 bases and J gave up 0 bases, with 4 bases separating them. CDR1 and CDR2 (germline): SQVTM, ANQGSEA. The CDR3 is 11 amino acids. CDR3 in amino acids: CSVGLSYEQYF. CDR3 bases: TGCAGCGTTGGACTCTCCTACGAGCAGTACTTC.

DNA of the CDR3: TGTGCCAGTTACTATCAGGGGAAGTACCAAGAGACCCAGTACTTC. Translated, it gives CASYYQGKYQETQYF. This rearrangement joins TRBV25-1 to TRBJ2-5; D may be TRBD1 (6 bases). V lost 9 bases and J 0 bases, leaving 17 bases between the germline ends. Per the germline V gene, CDR1 is MGHDK and CDR2 is SYGVNS. The length of the CDR3 is 15 residues.

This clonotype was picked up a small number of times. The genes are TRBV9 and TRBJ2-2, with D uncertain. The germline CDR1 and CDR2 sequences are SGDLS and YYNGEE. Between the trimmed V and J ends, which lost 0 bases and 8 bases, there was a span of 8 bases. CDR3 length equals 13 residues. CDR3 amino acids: CASSVEFTGELFF. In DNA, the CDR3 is TGTGCCAGCAGCGTAGAGTTTACTGGGGAGCTGTTTTTT.

The chain's CDR3 is CASSDSFTGGASGELFF. CDR3 nucleotide sequence: TGTGCCAGCAGTGACTCGTTTACAGGGGGCGCGTCCGGGGAGCTGTTTTTT. The gene calls are TRBV25-1 and TRBJ2-2; TRBD1 matches at 9 bases. V lost 3 bases and J lost 6; bases outside the gene matches: 11. The CDR3 extends over 17 amino acids. Germline V gives CDR1 MGHDK, CDR2 SYGVNS.